This note documents a single TCR beta chain sequence. Antigen specificity is unknown. This specimen comes from a study of T cell responses to AZD1222 COVID-19 vaccine. The V gene lost 3 bases and the J gene lost 2 bases, with 21 bases spanning the gap. The germline CDR1 and CDR2 sequences are SGHRS and YFSETQ. The CDR3 length is 19 residues. Findings of the study overall: Seropositivity was recorded at baseline in only 6 or 7 AZD1222 recipients. Researchers report vaccine-associated CD4 TCRs spanning spike, with dominance at 160-218 and 743-854. Donors skewed white British and female; clonal diversity was possibly underestimated. Once two AZD1222 doses were given, Spike-specific TCR breadth and depth went up.

Sequencing was performed with immunoSEQ multiplex PCR; in TCRdb, only in-frame clones are kept and a portion is missing. The repertoire holds around 160,000 clones, 75% to 95% seen once, with 2.8% in the top ten. Sample: peripheral blood, taken on day 0 of MenACWY control vaccination. The rearrangement joins TRBV5-1 to TRBJ2-6; a weak D match, TRBD1 (5 bases). This sequence originates from an adult in good health. The CDR3 coding sequence is TGCGCCAGCAGCTCTCCACAGGCGACAGTCACCGCTGGGGCCAACGTCCTGACTTTC. This gives the protein CASSSPQATVTAGANVLTF.